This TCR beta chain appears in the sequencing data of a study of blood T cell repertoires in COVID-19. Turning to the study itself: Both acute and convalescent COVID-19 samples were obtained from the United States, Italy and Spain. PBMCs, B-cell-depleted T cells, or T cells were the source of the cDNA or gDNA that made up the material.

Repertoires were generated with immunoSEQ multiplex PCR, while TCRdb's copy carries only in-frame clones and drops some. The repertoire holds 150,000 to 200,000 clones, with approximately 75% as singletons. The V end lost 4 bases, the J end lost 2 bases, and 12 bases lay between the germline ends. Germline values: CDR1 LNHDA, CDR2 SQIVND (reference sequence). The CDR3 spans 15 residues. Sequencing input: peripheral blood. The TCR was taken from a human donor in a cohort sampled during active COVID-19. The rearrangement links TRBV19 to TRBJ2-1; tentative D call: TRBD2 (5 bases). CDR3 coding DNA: TGTGCCAGTAGTAGAACGGGGTTGGCCTACAATGAGCAGTTCTTC. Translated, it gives CASSRTGLAYNEQFF.